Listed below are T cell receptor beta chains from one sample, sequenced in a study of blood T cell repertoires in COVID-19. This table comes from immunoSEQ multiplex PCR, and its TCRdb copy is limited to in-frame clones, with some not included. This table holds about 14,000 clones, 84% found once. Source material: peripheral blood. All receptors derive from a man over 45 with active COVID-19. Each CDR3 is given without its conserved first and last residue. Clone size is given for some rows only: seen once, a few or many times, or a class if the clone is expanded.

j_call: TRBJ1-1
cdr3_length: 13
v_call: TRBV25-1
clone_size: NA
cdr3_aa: ASSDRDRGNTEAF

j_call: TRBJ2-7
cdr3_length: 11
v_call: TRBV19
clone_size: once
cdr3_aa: ASSFAGAYEQY

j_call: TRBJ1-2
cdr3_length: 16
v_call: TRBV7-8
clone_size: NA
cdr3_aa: ASSLVNGVGTGDYGYT

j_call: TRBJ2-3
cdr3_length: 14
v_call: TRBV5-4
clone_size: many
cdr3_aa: ASSFGTSGRSDTQY

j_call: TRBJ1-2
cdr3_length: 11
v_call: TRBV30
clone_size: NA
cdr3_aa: AWSVRTGDGYT

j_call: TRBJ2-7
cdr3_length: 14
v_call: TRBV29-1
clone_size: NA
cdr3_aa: SVVGGASGSSYEQY

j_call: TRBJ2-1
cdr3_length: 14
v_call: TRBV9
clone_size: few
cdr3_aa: ASSDPSGSSYNEQF

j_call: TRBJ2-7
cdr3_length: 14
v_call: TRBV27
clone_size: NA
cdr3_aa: ASSKYTGLSSYEQY

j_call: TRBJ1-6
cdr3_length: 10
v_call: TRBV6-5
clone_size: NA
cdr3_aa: ASNTGGSPLH

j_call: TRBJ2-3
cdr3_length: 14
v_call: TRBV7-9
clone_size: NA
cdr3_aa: ASSPASGEVPDTQY

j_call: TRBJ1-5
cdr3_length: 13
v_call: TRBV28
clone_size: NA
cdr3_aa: ASRSDSDSNQPQH

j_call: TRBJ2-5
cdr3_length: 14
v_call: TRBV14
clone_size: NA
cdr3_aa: ASSQVRTGDPETQY

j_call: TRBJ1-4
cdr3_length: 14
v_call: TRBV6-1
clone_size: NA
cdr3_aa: ASSESRTVLSEKLF

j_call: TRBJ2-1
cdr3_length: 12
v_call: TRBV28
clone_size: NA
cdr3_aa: ATKQLALNNEQF

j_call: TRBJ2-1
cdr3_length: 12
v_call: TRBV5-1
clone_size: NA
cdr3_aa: ASKGLADYNEQF

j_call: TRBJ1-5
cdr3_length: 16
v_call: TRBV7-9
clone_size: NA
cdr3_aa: ASSLGILDTNSNQPQH

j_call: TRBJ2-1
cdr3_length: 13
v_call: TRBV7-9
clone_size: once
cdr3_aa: ASSPTSGRDNEQF

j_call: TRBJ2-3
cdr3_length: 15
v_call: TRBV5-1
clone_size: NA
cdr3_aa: ASSLEPIRGGTDTQY

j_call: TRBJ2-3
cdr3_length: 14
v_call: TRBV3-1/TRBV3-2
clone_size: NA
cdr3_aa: ASSQQPPAGTDTQY

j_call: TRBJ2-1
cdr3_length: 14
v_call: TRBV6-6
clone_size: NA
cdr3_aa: ASSYSITGMYNEQF

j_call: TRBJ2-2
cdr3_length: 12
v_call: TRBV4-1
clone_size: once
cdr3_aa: ASSQRRDTGELF

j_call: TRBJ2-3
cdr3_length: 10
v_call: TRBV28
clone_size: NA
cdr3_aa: ASSSEMDTQY

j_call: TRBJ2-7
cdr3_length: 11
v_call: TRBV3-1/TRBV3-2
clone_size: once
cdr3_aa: ASSPGLNYEQY

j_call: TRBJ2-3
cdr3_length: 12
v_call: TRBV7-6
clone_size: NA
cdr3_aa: ASSSNGRVDTQY

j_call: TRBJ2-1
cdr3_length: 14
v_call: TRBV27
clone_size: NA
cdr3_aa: ASSLLPGETYNEQF

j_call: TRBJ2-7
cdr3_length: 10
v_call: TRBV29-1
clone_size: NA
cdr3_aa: SVEGVGYEQY

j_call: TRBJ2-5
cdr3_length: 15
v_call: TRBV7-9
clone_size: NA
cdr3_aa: ASSYRRTSGPQETQY

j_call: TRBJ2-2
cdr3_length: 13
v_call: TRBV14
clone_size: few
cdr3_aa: ASSQGPYNTGELF

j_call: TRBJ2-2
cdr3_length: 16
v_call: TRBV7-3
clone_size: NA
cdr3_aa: ASSLTVKAGLNTGELF